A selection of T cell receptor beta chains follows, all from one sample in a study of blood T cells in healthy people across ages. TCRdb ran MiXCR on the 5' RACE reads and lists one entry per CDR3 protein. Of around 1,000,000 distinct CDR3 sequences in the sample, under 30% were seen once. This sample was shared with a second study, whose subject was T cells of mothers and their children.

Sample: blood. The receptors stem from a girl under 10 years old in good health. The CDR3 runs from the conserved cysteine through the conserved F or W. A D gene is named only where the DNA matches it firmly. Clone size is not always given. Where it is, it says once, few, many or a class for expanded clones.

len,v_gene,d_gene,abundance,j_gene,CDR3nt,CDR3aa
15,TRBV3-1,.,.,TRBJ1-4,TGTGCCAGCAGGTCCCAGGGAGCAACTAATGAAAAACTGTTTTTT,CASRSQGATNEKLFF
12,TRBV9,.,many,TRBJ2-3,TGTGCCAGCAGCGGTGTGGAAGATACGCAGTATTTT,CASSGVEDTQYF
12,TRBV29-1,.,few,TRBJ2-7,TGCAGCGCCTCGACAGGTCTGGGCGAGCAGTACTTC,CSASTGLGEQYF
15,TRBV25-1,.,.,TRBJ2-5,TGTGCCAGCAGTGGTGCGGGAACCCTAGCGGAGACCCAGTACTTC,CASSGAGTLAETQYF
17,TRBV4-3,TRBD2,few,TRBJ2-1,TGCGCCAGCAGCCTGACCTTAGCGGGGGGGCCGAGGAATGAACAGTTCTTC,CASSLTLAGGPRNEQFF
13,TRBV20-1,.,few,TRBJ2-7,TGCAGTGCTAGTCCAGGGCGGGCCTACGAGCAGTACTTC,CSASPGRAYEQYF
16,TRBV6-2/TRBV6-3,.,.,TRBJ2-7,TGTGCCAGCAGTTACTCGGTGGCGAAACCGACCTACGAGCAGTACTTC,CASSYSVAKPTYEQYF
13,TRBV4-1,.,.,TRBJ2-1,TGCGCCAGCAGCCAAGCGGACAGCAATGAGCAGTTCTTC,CASSQADSNEQFF
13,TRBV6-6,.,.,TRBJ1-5,TGTGCCAGCAGTTCAGATCTGTCCCAGCCCCAGCATTTT,CASSSDLSQPQHF
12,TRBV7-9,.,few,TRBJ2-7,TGTGCCAGCACGACCGATAGCTACGAGCAGTACTTC,CASTTDSYEQYF
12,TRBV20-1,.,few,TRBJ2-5,TGCAGTGCTTTACTAGCTTGGGAGACCCAGTACTTC,CSALLAWETQYF
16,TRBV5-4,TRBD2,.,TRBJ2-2,TGTGCCAGCAGCGGGGGACTAGCGGGAGTTGACCGGGAGCTGTTTTTT,CASSGGLAGVDRELFF
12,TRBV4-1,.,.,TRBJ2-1,TGCGCCAGCAGCCACCCGCGGGATGAGCAGTTCTTC,CASSHPRDEQFF
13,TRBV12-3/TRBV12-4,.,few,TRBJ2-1,TGTGCCAGCAGTCCCCACGCCTTCAATGAGCAGTTCTTC,CASSPHAFNEQFF
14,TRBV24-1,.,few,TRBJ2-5,TGTGCCACCAGTGCCCCGTGGGCTCCGAAGACCCAGTACTTC,CATSAPWAPKTQYF
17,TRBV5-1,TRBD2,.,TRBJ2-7,TGCGCCAGCAGCTTGGGACTAGCGGGCTCTGGAGCCTACGAGCAGTACTTC,CASSLGLAGSGAYEQYF
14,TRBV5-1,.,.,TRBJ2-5,TGCGCCAGCAGCTCCGGCCTCTCGGCGAAGACCCAGTACTTC,CASSSGLSAKTQYF
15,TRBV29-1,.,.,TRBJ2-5,TGCAGCGTTGTCCCGGGACGGGGATCGGGAGAGACCCAGTACTTC,CSVVPGRGSGETQYF
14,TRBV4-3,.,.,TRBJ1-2,TGCGCCAGCAGCCAAGATCGGGGTTTCTATGGTTACACCTTC,CASSQDRGFYGYTF
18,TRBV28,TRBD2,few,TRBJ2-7,TGTGCCAGCAGTTTAGTTGGACTAGCGGGAAGCCTTCCCTACGAGCAGTACTTC,CASSLVGLAGSLPYEQYF
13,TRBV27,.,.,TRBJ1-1,TGTGCCAGCAGCCAACCCGGGACTTCTGAAGCTTTTTTT,CASSQPGTSEAFF
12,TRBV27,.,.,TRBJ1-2,TGTGCCAGTCGAGGGGTGGATTATGGCTACACCTTC,CASRGVDYGYTF
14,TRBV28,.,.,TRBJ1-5,TGTGCCAGCAGAACCCGGACAGCCCATCAGCCCCAGCATTTT,CASRTRTAHQPQHF
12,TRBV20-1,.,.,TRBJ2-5,TGCAGTGCTAAACAGGTAGAGAGGACCCAGTACTTC,CSAKQVERTQYF
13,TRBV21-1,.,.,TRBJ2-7,TGTGCCAGCAGCAAGCTGACAGGGGACGAGCAGTACTTC,CASSKLTGDEQYF
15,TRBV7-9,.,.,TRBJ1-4,TGTACCAGCAGCGCGGGGGGGGGATATAATGAAAAACTGTTTTTT,CTSSAGGGYNEKLFF
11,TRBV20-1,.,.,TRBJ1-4,TGCAGTGCTAGGTGGAGTGGAAAACTGTTTTTT,CSARWSGKLFF
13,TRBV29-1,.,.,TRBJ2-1,TGCAGCGTTGTGCCCCTAGCATGGAATGAGCAGTTCTTC,CSVVPLAWNEQFF
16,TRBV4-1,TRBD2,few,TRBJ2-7,TGCGCCAGCAGCCAAGATATGGGCTGGGCGGGGGACGAGCAGTACTTC,CASSQDMGWAGDEQYF
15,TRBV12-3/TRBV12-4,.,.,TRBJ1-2,TGTGCCAGCAGCCCTACCTTCGACGGAGTCTATGGCTACACCTTC,CASSPTFDGVYGYTF
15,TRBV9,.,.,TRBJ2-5,TGTGCCAGTTGCTCCGATCAGGGGCGGGGAGAGACCCAGTACTTC,CASCSDQGRGETQYF
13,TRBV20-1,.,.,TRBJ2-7,TGCAGTGCCACAGCCAGGGGCCGCGTCGAGCAGTACTTC,CSATARGRVEQYF
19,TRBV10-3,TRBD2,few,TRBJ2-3,TGTGCCATCAGTGGTAGTCCCGGGACTAGTGGGGAAAGCACAGATACGCAGTATTTT,CAISGSPGTSGESTDTQYF
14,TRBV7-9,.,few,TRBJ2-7,TGTGCCAGCAGCATAGGACGAGTTCCCTACGAGCAGTACTTC,CASSIGRVPYEQYF
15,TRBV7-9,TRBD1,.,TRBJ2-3,TGTGCCAGCAGCTTAGCGACAGGGGACACAGATACGCAGTATTTT,CASSLATGDTDTQYF
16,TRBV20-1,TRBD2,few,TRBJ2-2,TGCAGTGCTAGAGATTCCCAGCGGGGGAACACCGGGGAGCTGTTTTTT,CSARDSQRGNTGELFF
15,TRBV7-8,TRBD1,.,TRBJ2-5,TGTGCCAGCAGCCTCTGGGTGCAGGGGGAAGAGACCCAGTACTTC,CASSLWVQGEETQYF
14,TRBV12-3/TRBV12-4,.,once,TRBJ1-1,TGTGCCAGCAGCCCTACGGGGGGCAGGACTGAAGCTTTCTTT,CASSPTGGRTEAFF
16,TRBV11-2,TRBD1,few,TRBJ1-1,TGTGCCAGCAGCTCCACAGGGGGCCTCCCGAACACTGAAGCTTTCTTT,CASSSTGGLPNTEAFF
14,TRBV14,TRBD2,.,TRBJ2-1,TGTGCCAGCAGCCAGCGCGGGAGGCCGAATGAGCAGTTCTTC,CASSQRGRPNEQFF